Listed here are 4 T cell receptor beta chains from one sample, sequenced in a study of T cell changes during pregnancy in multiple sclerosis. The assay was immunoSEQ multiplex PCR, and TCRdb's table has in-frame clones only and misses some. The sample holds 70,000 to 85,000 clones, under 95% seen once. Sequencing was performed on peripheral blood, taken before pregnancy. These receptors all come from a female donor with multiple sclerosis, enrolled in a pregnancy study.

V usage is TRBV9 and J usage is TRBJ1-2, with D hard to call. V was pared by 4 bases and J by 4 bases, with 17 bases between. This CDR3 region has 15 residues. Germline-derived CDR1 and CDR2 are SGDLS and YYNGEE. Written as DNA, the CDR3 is TGTGCCAGCAGCCCAAGGTCGGGGATTATCTATGGCTACACCTTC. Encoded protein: CASSPRSGIIYGYTF. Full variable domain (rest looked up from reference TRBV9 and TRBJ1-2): DSGVTQTPKHLITATGQRVTLRCSPRSGDLSVYWYQQSLDQGLQFLIQYYNGEERAKGNILERFSAQQFPDLHSELNLSSLELGDSALYFCASSPRSGIIYGYTFGSGTRLTVV.

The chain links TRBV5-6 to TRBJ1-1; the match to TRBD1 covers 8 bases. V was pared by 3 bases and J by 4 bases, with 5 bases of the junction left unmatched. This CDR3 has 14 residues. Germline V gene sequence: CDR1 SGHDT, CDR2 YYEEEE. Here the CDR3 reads CASSWTGMGTEAFF. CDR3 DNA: TGTGCCAGCAGCTGGACAGGGATGGGCACTGAAGCTTTCTTT.

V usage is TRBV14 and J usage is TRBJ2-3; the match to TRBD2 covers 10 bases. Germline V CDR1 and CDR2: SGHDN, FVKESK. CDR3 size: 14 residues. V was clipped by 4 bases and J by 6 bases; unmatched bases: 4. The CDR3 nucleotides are TGTGCCAGCAGCCGGCTAGCGGGGGCGGATACGCAGTATTTT. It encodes CASSRLAGADTQYF.

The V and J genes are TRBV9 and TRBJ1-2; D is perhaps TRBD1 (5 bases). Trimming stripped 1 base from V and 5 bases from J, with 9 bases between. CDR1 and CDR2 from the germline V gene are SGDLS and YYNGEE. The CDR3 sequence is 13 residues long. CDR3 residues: CASSVLSGYGYTF. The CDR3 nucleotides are TGTGCCAGCAGCGTATTATCAGGGTATGGCTACACCTTC.